This TCR beta chain was documented in a study of cytomegalovirus exposure and HLA in healthy donors. For the study at large: Approximately 81% of 398 genotyped donors fell in the Caucasian-associated ancestry cluster.

PCR employed 60 Vbeta and 13 Jbeta primers. Some clones are missing from TCRdb's copy, which holds only in-frame ones; the method was immunoSEQ multiplex PCR. Of about 180,000 clones listed, around three quarters are singletons. Overall study findings and caveats: In a later analysis, common viral pathogens appeared linked to several of the most significant clusters. With later analysis, a missense DCLRE1C variant became linked to TCR beta V- and J-gene trimming. Per a later analysis, HLA-associated TCR beta chains showed more clonal expansion than other, equally common TCR beta chains.

Of note for this clone: Its cognate antigen is unknown.

Trimming removed 2 bases at V and 1 base at J, with 8 bases between. The V gene's germline CDR1 is SGHAT and CDR2 FQNNGV. The CDR3 loop spans 15 amino acids. V usage is TRBV11-2 and J usage is TRBJ2-2; D remains ambiguous. Material: PBMCs. This clonotype originated in a young woman in good health and CMV-seropositive. In nucleotides, the CDR3 is TGTGCCAGCAGCTTAACTGCAGGGAACACCGGGGAGCTGTTTTTT. This codes for CASSLTAGNTGELFF.